The next 7 T cell receptor beta chains were all read from a single sample in a study of blood T cell repertoires in COVID-19. Method: immunoSEQ multiplex PCR; TCRdb's copy keeps in-frame clones and lacks some. The table has a few hundred thousand clones, 70% to 90% seen once. The sample consisted of PBMCs or T cells enriched from blood (not recorded which). The receptors come from a woman aged 60 to 75 who had recovered from COVID-19.

Points on this clone: Other nucleotide sequences from this sample produce the same CDR3. J is TRBJ1-1 and V is TRBV9; perhaps TRBD1 as D (5 bases). V gave up 0 bases and J gave up 1 base, with 7 bases separating them. Germline V gene lookup returns CDR1 SGDLS and CDR2 YYNGEE. CDR3 size: 14 residues. This chain's CDR3 is CASSVGQQNTEAFF. CDR3 sequence (DNA): TGTGCCAGCAGCGTAGGACAGCAGAACACTGAAGCTTTCTTT.

V is TRBV4-1 and J is TRBJ1-1, with 11 bases matching TRBD1. CDR1 is MGHRA and CDR2 is YSYEKL in the germline V gene. The CDR3 covers 16 residues. Trimming took 8 bases from V and 4 from J; bases not matched to a gene: 12. Here the CDR3 DNA reads TGCGCCAGCCGAGGACAGGGGGCGAGAGTCGGCACTGAAGCTTTCTTT. Protein: CASRGQGARVGTEAFF.

This chain links TRBV9 with TRBJ2-7; D possibly corresponds to TRBD1 (6 bases). In germline, CDR1 is SGDLS, CDR2 YYNGEE. The CDR3 loop spans 15 amino acids. Trimming took off 4 bases at V and 5 bases at J, with 19 bases between the two ends. CDR3 protein: CASSPWGRVMDEQYF. In nucleotides, the CDR3 is TGTGCCAGCAGCCCCTGGGGGCGGGTCATGGACGAGCAGTACTTC. Variable domain in full (rest from reference TRBV9 and TRBJ2-7): DSGVTQTPKHLITATGQRVTLRCSPRSGDLSVYWYQQSLDQGLQFLIQYYNGEERAKGNILERFSAQQFPDLHSELNLSSLELGDSALYFCASSPWGRVMDEQYFGPGTRLTVT.

This chain links TRBV2 with TRBJ2-3, with a tentative D call TRBD2 (6 bases). The CDR3 totals 15 residues. V was shortened by 6 bases and J by 3 bases, with 16 bases between the two germline ends. CDR1 SNHLY and CDR2 FYNNEI come from the germline V gene. The CDR3 reads CASRVLGGKTDTQYF. The CDR3 DNA reads TGTGCCAGCAGGGTCTTGGGGGGAAAGACAGATACGCAGTATTTT.

The chain is built from TRBV6-5 and TRBJ2-2; 12 bases are shared with TRBD2. The CDR3 has 15 amino acids. The V gene end was trimmed by 7 bases and the J gene end by 7 bases; junction bases not matched to a gene: 7. From germline, CDR1 is MNHEY and CDR2 SVGAGI. This CDR3 reads CASIRLAGVGGELFF. The DNA of the CDR3 is TGTGCCAGCATCAGACTAGCGGGGGTTGGCGGGGAGCTGTTTTTT.

The chain employs TRBV5-1 and TRBJ1-3; TRBD1 might be the D (6 bases). Trimming removed 3 bases at V and 2 bases at J, with 9 bases between. The germline gives CDR1 SGHRS, CDR2 YFSETQ. CDR3 length: 14 amino acids. The CDR3, as DNA: TGCGCCAGCAGCTCCGGGACACCTGGAAACACCATATATTTT. It specifies CASSSGTPGNTIYF.

J is TRBJ1-6 and V is TRBV12-5; D unclear. The CDR3 sequence is 13 residues long. V was trimmed by 4 bases and J by 7 bases, leaving 8 bases between them. Germline V gene lookup returns CDR1 LGHNT and CDR2 FRNRAP. CDR3 DNA: TGTGCTAGTGGTTCGGGTCTGAATTCACCCCTCCACTTT. Protein sequence: CASGSGLNSPLHF.